Sequencing of this TCR beta chain was carried out in a study of T cell responses to AZD1222 COVID-19 vaccine. Clones were sequenced by immunoSEQ multiplex PCR, and TCRdb holds only the in-frame ones, with some missing. The sample has some 100,000 clones, 80% to 90% seen once; the top ten hold 15% to 20%. Germline CDR1 SNHLY, CDR2 FYNNEI. The CDR3 extends over 15 amino acids. Unmatched junction bases numbered 3, after V lost 5 bases and J lost 0 bases. The receptor was isolated from an adult in good health. The rearrangement links TRBV2 to TRBJ2-3; 9 nucleotides line up with TRBD1. The sample here was peripheral blood, taken on day 0 of AZD1222 vaccination. The chain's CDR3 is CASSSDRGSTDTQYF. The CDR3 DNA reads TGTGCCAGCAGTTCCGACAGGGGGAGCACAGATACGCAGTATTTT.